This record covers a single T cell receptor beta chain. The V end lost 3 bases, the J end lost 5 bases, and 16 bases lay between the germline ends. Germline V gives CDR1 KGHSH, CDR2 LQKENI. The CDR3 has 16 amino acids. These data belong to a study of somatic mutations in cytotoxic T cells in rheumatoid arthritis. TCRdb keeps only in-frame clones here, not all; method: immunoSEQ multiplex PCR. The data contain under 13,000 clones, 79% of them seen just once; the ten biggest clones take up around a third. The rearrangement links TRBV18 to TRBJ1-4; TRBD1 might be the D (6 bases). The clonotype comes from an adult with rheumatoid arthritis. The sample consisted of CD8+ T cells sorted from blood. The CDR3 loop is CASSPRGALENEKLFF. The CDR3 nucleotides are TGTGCCAGCTCACCTCGGGGGGCACTGGAAAATGAAAAACTGTTTTTT.